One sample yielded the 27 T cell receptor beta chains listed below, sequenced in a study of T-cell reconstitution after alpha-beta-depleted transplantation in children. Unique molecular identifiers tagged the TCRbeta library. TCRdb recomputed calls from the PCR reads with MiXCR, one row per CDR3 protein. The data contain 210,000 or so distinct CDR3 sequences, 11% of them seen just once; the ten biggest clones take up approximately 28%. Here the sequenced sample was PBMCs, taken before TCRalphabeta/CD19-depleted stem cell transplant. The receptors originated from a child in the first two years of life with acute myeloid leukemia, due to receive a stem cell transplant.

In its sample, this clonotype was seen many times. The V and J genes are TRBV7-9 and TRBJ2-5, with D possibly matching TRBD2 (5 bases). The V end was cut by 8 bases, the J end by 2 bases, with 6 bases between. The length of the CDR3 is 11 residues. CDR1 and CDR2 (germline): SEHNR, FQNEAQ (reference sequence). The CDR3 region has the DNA TGTGCCAGCCGGGGACAAGAGACCCAGTACTTC. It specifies CASRGQETQYF.

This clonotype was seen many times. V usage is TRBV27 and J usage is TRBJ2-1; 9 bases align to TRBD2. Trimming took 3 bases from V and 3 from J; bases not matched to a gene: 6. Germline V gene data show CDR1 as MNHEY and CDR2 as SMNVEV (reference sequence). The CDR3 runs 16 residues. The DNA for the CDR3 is TGTGCCAGCAGTTTTGAGAATAGCGGGAGCTACAATGAGCAGTTCTTC. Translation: CASSFENSGSYNEQFF.

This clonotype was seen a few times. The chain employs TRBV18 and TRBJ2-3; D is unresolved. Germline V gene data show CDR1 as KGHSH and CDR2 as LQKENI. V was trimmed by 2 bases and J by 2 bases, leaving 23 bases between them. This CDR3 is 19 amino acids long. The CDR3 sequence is CASSPYVPTVSSTTDTQYF. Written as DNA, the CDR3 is TGTGCCAGCTCACCATACGTACCCACCGTGAGTTCCACCACAGATACGCAGTATTTT.

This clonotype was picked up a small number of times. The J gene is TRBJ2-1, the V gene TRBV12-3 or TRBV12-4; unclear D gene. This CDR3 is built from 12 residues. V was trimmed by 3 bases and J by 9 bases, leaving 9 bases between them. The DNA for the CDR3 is TGTGCCAGCAGTTTCGTAGGCAGTGAGCAGTTCTTC. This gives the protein CASSFVGSEQFF.

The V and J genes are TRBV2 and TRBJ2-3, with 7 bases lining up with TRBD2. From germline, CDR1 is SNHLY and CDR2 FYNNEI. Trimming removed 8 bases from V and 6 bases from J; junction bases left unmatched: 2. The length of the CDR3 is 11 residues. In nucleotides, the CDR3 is TGTGCCAGCTGGGGGGGGGATACGCAGTATTTT. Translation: CASWGGDTQYF. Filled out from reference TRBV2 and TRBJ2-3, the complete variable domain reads EPEVTQTPSHQVTQMGQEVILRCVPISNHLYFYWYRQILGQKVEFLVSFYNNEISEKSEIFDDQFSVERPDGSNFTLKIRSTKLEDSAMYFCASWGGDTQYFGPGTRLTVL.

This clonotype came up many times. The CDR3 region is CASSLALLAGGSGTDTQYF. In DNA, the CDR3 is TGTGCCAGCAGCTTAGCGCTACTAGCGGGAGGATCAGGCACAGATACGCAGTATTTT. The chain is built from TRBV7-6 and TRBJ2-3; 12 bases agree with TRBD2. The germline gives CDR1 SGHVS, CDR2 FNYEAQ. Germline trimming cut 0 bases from V and 1 base from J; bases unmatched to any gene: 8. The CDR3 loop spans 19 amino acids.

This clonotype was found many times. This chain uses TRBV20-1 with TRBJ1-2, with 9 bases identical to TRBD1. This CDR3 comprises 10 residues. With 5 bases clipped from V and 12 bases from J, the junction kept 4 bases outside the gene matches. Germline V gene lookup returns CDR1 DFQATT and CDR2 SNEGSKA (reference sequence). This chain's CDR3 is CSAGGQGNTF. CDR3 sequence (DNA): TGCAGTGCTGGTGGACAGGGGAACACCTTC.

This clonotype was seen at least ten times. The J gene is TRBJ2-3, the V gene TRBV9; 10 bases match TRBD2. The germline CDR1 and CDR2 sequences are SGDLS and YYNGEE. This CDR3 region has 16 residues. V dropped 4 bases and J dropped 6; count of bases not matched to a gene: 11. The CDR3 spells CASSPGAGGPGDTQYF. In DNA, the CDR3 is TGTGCCAGCAGCCCCGGAGCGGGAGGGCCGGGGGATACGCAGTATTTT.

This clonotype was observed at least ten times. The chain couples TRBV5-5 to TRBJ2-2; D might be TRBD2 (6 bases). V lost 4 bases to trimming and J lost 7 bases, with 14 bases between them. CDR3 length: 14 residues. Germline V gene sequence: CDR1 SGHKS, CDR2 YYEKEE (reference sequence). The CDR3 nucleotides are TGTGCCAGCAGCCCGGGACTTGCTTACGGGGAGCTGTTTTTT. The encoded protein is CASSPGLAYGELFF.

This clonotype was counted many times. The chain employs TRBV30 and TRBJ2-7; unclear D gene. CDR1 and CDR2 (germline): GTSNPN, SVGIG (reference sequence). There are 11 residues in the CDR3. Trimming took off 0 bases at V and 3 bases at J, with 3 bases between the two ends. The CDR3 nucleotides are TGTGCCTGGAGTGTAAACTACGAGCAGTACTTC. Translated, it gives CAWSVNYEQYF.

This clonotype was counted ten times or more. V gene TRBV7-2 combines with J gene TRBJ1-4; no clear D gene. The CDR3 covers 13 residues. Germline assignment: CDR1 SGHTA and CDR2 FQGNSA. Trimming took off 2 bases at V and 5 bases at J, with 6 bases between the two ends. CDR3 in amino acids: CASSLRPNEKLFF. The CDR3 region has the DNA TGTGCCAGCAGCTTACGGCCAAATGAAAAACTGTTTTTT.

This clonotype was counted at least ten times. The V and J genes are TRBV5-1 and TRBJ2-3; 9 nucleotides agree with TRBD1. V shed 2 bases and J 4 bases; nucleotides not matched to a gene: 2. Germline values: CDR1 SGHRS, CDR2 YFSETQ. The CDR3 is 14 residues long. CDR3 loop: CASSFTGGADTQYF. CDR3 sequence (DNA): TGCGCCAGCAGCTTCACAGGGGGCGCAGATACGCAGTATTTT.

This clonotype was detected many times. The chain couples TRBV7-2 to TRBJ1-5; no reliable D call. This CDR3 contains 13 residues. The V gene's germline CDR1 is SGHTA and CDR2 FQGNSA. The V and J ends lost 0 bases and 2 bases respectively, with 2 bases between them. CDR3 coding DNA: TGTGCCAGCAGCTTAGCGCGCAATCAGCCCCAGCATTTT. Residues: CASSLARNQPQHF.

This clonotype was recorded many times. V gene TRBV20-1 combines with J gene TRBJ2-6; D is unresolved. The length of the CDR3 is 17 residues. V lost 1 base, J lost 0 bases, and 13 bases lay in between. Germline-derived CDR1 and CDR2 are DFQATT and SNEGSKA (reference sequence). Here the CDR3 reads CSARVVVSRSGANVLTF. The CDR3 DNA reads TGCAGTGCTAGAGTCGTTGTCAGCCGCTCTGGGGCCAACGTCCTGACTTTC.

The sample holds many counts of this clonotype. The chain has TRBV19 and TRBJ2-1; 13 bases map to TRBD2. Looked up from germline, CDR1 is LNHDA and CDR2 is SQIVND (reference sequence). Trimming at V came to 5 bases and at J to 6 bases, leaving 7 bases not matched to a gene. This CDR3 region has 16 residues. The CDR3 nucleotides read TGTGCCAGTAGTTTACTCGGACTAGCGGGAGTCAATGAGCAGTTCTTC. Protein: CASSLLGLAGVNEQFF.

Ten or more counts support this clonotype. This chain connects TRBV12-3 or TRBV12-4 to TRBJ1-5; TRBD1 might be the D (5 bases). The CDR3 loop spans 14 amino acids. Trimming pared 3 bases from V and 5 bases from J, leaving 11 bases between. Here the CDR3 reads CASSFQGPDQPQHF. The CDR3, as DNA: TGTGCCAGCAGTTTTCAGGGTCCCGATCAGCCCCAGCATTTT.

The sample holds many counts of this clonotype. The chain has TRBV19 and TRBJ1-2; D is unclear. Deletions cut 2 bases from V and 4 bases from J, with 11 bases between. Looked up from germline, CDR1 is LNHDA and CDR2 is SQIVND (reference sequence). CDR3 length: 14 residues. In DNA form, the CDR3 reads TGTGCCAGTAGTATAACCCCCAGGAGCTATGGCTACACCTTC. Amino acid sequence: CASSITPRSYGYTF.

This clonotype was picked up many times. CDR3 residues: CASSPRTSGVNTGELFF. The CDR3, as DNA: TGCGCCAGCAGCCCCCGGACTAGCGGGGTGAACACCGGGGAGCTGTTTTTT. The chain recombines TRBV5-1 with TRBJ2-2, with 12 bases identical to TRBD2. Germline V gene data show CDR1 as SGHRS and CDR2 as YFSETQ. The CDR3 length is 17 residues. Unmatched junction bases numbered 5, after V lost 4 bases and J lost 1 base.

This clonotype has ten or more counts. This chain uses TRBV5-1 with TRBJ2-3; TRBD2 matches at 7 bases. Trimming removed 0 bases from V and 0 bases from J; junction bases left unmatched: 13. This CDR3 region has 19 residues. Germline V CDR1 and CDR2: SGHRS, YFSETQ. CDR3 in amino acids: CASSLAQLASGPSTDTQYF. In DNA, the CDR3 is TGCGCCAGCAGCTTGGCCCAATTGGCTAGCGGACCTAGCACAGATACGCAGTATTTT.

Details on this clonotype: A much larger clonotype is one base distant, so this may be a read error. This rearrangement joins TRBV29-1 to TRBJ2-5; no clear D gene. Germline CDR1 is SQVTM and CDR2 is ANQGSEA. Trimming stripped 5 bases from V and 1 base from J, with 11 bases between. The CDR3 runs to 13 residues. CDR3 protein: CSVHGSTQETQYF. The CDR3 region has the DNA TGCAGCGTTCACGGGTCTACCCAAGAGACCCAGTACTTC.

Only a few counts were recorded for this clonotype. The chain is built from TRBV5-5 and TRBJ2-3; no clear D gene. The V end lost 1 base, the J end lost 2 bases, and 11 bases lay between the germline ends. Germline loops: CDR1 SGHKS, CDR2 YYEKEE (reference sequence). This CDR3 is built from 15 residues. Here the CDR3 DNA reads TGTGCCAGCAGCTTGACATCGACCCTCACAGATACGCAGTATTTT. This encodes CASSLTSTLTDTQYF.

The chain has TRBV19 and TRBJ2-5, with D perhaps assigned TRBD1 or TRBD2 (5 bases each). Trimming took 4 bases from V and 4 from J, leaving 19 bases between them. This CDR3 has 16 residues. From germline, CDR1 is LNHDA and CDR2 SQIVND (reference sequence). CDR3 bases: TGTGCCAGTAGTAGTATCTATTTAGGGGACGGAGAGACCCAGTACTTC. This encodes CASSSIYLGDGETQYF. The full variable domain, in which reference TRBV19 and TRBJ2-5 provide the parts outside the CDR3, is DGGITQSPKYLFRKEGQNVTLSCEQNLNHDAMYWYRQDPGQGLRLIYYSQIVNDFQKGDIAEGYSVSREKKESFPLTVTSAQKNPTAFYLCASSSIYLGDGETQYFGPGTRLLVL.

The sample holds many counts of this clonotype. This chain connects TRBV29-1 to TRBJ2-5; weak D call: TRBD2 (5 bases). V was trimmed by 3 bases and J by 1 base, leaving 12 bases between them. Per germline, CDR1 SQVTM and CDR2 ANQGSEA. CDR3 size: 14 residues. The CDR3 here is CSVDAASSQETQYF. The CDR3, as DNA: TGCAGCGTTGACGCGGCTAGCTCCCAAGAGACCCAGTACTTC.

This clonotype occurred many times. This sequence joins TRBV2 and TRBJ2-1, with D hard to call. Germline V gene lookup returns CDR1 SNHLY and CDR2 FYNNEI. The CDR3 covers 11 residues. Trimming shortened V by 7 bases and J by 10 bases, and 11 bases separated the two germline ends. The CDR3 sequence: CASTTFQEQFF. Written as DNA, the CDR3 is TGTGCCAGCACAACTTTCCAGGAGCAGTTCTTC.

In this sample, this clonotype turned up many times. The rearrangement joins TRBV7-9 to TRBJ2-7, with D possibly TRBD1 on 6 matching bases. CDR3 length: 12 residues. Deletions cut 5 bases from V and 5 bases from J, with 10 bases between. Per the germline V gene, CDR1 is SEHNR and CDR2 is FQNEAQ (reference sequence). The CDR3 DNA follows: TGTGCCAGCAGCCCCTACAGGGACGAGCAGTACTTC. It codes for CASSPYRDEQYF.

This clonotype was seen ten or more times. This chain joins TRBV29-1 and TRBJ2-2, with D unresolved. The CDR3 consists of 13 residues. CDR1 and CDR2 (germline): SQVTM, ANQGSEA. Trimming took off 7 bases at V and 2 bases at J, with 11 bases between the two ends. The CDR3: CSGMTSNTGELFF. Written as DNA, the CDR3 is TGCAGCGGGATGACTTCAAACACCGGGGAGCTGTTTTTT.

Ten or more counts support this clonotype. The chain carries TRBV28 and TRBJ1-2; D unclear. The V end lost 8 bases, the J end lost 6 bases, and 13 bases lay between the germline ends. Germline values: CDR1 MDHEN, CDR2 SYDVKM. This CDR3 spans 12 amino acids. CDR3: CASGLDVDGYTF. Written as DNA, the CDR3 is TGTGCCAGCGGATTAGACGTGGATGGCTACACCTTC.